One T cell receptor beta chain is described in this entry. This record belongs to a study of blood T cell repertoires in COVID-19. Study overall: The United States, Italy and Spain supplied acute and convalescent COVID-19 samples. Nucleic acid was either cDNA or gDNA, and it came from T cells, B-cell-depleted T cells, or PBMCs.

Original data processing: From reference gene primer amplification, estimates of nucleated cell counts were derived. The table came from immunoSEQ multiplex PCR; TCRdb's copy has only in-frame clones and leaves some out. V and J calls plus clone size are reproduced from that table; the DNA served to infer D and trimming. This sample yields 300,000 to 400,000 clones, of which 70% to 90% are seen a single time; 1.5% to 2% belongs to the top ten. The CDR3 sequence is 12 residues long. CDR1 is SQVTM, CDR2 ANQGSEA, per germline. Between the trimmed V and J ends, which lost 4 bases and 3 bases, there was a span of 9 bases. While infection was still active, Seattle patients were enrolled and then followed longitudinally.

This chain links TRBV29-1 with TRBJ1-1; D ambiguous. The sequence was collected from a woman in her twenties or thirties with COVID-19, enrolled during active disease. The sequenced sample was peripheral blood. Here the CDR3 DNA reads TGCAGCGTTGGAGGATCGGACACTGAAGCTTTCTTT. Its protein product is CSVGGSDTEAFF. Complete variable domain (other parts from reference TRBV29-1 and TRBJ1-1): SAVISQKPSRDICQRGTSLTIQCQVDSQVTMMFWYRQQPGQSLTLIATANQGSEATYESGFVIDKFPISRPNLTFSTLTVSNMSPEDSSIYLCSVGGSDTEAFFGQGTRLTVV.